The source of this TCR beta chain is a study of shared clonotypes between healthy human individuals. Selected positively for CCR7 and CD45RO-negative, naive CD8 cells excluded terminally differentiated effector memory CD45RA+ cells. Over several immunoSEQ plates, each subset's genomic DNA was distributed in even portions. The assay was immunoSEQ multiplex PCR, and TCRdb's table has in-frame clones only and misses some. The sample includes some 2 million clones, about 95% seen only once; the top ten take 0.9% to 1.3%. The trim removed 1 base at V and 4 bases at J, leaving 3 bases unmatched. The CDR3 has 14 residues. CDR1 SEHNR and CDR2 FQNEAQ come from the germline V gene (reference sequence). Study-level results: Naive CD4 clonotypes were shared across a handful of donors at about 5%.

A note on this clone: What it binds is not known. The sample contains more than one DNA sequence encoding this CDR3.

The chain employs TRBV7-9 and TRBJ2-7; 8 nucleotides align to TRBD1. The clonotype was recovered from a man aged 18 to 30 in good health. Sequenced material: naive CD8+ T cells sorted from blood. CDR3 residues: CASSLVGQGYEQYF. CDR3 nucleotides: TGTGCCAGCAGCTTAGTAGGACAGGGTTACGAGCAGTACTTC.